A single T cell receptor (beta chain) is shown here with its context. Antigen unknown. The data are from a study of cytomegalovirus exposure and HLA in healthy donors. Study-level points and caveats: Most TCR beta V segments were productive about 87% or about 30% of the time in an earlier analysis. More clonal expansion characterized HLA-associated TCR beta chains than equally common others in a later analysis.

It was with 60 Vbeta and 13 Jbeta primers that the PCR ran. Only in-frame clones appear in the TCRdb table, and some are missing; sequencing was by immunoSEQ multiplex PCR. The table has more than 110,000 clones, roughly three quarters seen once. Germline V gives CDR1 SGHNT, CDR2 YENEEA. The CDR3 covers 14 residues. Trimming took 5 bases from V and 5 from J, leaving 12 bases between them. The receptor was derived from a man aged 18 to 29 in good health and CMV-seronegative. The chain links TRBV11-3 to TRBJ2-2, with D tentatively TRBD2 (6 bases). The sequenced sample was PBMCs. CDR3 amino acids: CASSIQTSTGELFF. DNA for the CDR3: TGTGCCAGCAGCATACAGACTAGTACCGGGGAGCTGTTTTTT.